These 22 T cell receptor beta chains share one sample of origin, sequenced in a study of shared T cell receptors in the human thymus. Using immunoSEQ multiplex PCR, the repertoire was profiled, and TCRdb retains in-frame clones only, with some absent. Altogether roughly 500,000 clones are present, around 78% being singletons, with the ten largest covering about 0.012%. These same data were also listed under a study on human thymus T cells.

The material sequenced was thymocytes. Receptors were obtained from a boy under two years old with a congenital heart defect.

This rearrangement joins TRBV5-1 to TRBJ1-4; D possibly corresponds to TRBD1 (6 bases). Trimming shortened V by 0 bases and J by 5 bases, and 14 bases separated the two germline ends. This CDR3 is built from 16 residues. Germline assignment: CDR1 SGHRS and CDR2 YFSETQ. The chain's CDR3 is CASSLAPGTQNEKLFF. CDR3 coding DNA: TGCGCCAGCAGCTTGGCCCCCGGGACACAAAATGAAAAACTGTTTTTT.

This clone was recorded a few times. The chain uses TRBV6-6 and TRBJ2-1; TRBD2 matches 8 bases. The trim removed 2 bases at V and 8 bases at J, leaving 11 bases unmatched. This CDR3 has 16 amino acids. Germline CDR1 and CDR2: MNHNY and SVGAGI (reference sequence). Here the CDR3 DNA reads TGTGCCAGCAGTTACCGACTCGGGGGGGATGGTGATGAGCAGTTCTTC. Encoded protein: CASSYRLGGDGDEQFF.

The V and J genes are TRBV15 and TRBJ1-5; perhaps TRBD1 as D (5 bases). The CDR3 runs to 19 residues. V lost 5 bases to trimming and J lost 0 bases, with 23 bases between them. Germline V lookup: CDR1 LNHNV, CDR2 YYDKDF (reference sequence). In DNA form, the CDR3 reads TGTGCCACCAGCCCACAGCCGGAGAGCAGGGTTTATAGCAATCAGCCCCAGCATTTT. It codes for CATSPQPESRVYSNQPQHF.

This clone was detected only once. The chain employs TRBV7-2 and TRBJ1-2; TRBD1 aligns across 7 bases. V lost 6 bases and J lost 1; bases outside the gene matches: 5. This CDR3 is 14 amino acids long. The germline CDR1 and CDR2 sequences are SGHTA and FQGNSA. Written as DNA, the CDR3 is TGTGCCAGCAGGCTCTACAGGGGTAACTATGGCTACACCTTC. It specifies CASRLYRGNYGYTF.

This clone was detected only a few times. The chain uses TRBV19 and TRBJ2-1, with TRBD2 identical over 8 bases. J gave up 1 base and V 2 bases, and 4 bases lay outside the gene matches. Germline CDR1 reads LNHDA; CDR2 reads SQIVND (reference sequence). CDR3 length: 16 amino acids. CDR3 sequence: CASSILTGGSYNEQFF. In DNA form, the CDR3 reads TGTGCCAGTAGTATATTAACGGGAGGGTCCTACAATGAGCAGTTCTTC.

This clone came up once. The chain carries TRBV27 and TRBJ2-7; 16 bases match TRBD2. Germline assignment: CDR1 MNHEY and CDR2 SMNVEV (reference sequence). Trimming took 1 base from V and 2 from J; bases not matched to a gene: 11. CDR3 length: 20 amino acids. CDR3 sequence reads: CASSLYTGLAGGPVPYEQYF. DNA for the CDR3: TGTGCCAGCAGTTTATACACGGGACTAGCGGGAGGGCCGGTCCCCTACGAGCAGTACTTC.

This chain joins TRBV5-8 and TRBJ1-5; D gene ambiguous. V lost 0 bases and J lost 5, with 9 bases in between. The CDR3 extends over 14 amino acids. Germline V gene sequence: CDR1 SGHTS, CDR2 YDEGEE. CDR3 coding DNA: TGTGCCAGCAGCTTGGCGGCAGAGGATCAGCCCCAGCATTTT. Protein sequence: CASSLAAEDQPQHF.

The chain has TRBV7-9 and TRBJ2-7, with D perhaps matching TRBD1 (6 bases). The CDR3 extends over 16 amino acids. Germline CDR1 is SEHNR and CDR2 is FQNEAQ (reference sequence). The V end was cut by 5 bases, the J end by 0 bases, with 17 bases between. In DNA form, the CDR3 reads TGTGCCAGCAGCGCCACTCCGGGACACAGCTCCTACGAGCAGTACTTC. It encodes CASSATPGHSSYEQYF.

This clone was recorded only once. J is TRBJ2-7 and V is TRBV28; TRBD2 matches 7 bases. Germline V gene lookup returns CDR1 MDHEN and CDR2 SYDVKM. V was pared by 1 base and J by 7 bases, with 7 bases of the junction left unmatched. The CDR3 runs 14 residues. For the CDR3, the DNA is TGTGCCAGCAGTTTATACGGGAGGCCGGGAGAGCAGTACTTC. This translates into CASSLYGRPGEQYF.

The chain recombines TRBV6-5 with TRBJ1-1; D is uncertain. The CDR3 consists of 14 residues. The V end lost 6 bases, the J end lost 1 base, and 12 bases lay between the germline ends. Germline values: CDR1 MNHEY, CDR2 SVGAGI. As DNA, the CDR3 is TGTGCCAGCAGGCCCCCCTGGCAGAACACTGAAGCTTTCTTT. Encoded protein: CASRPPWQNTEAFF.

V usage is TRBV27 and J usage is TRBJ2-7; 10 nucleotides agree with TRBD1. The V segment lost 6 bases and the J segment 6 bases; nucleotides outside the gene matches: 8. The CDR3 consists of 14 residues. Germline-derived CDR1 and CDR2 are MNHEY and SMNVEV (reference sequence). CDR3 residues: CASSARDRGFEQYF. CDR3 DNA: TGTGCCAGCAGCGCCCGGGACAGGGGCTTCGAGCAGTACTTC.

The chain employs TRBV7-2 and TRBJ2-7; a weak D match, TRBD2 (6 bases). V was trimmed by 5 bases and J by 0 bases, leaving 11 bases between them. This CDR3 comprises 14 residues. Germline assignment: CDR1 SGHTA and CDR2 FQGNSA. The CDR3 coding sequence is TGTGCCAGCAGCGGAGGGCCGAGCTCCTACGAGCAGTACTTC. Its protein is CASSGGPSSYEQYF.

The V gene is TRBV11-1, the J gene TRBJ1-1; 8 positions match TRBD1. Germline V gives CDR1 SGHAT, CDR2 FQDESV (reference sequence). The CDR3 contains 13 residues. Trimming cost V 3 bases and J 6 bases; bases outside gene matches: 3. Written as DNA, the CDR3 is TGTGCCAGCAGCTTGGACAGGGACGCTGAAGCTTTCTTT. It is translated as CASSLDRDAEAFF.

The chain has TRBV11-2 and TRBJ1-1; 10 bases map to TRBD1. This CDR3 has 15 residues. CDR1 and CDR2 (germline): SGHAT, FQNNGV. J gave up 6 bases and V 1 base, and 5 bases lay outside the gene matches. The CDR3 DNA sequence: TGTGCCAGCAGCTTAGCCTCGGGACAGGGGTCTGAAGCTTTCTTT. This encodes CASSLASGQGSEAFF.

The rearrangement uses TRBV28 and TRBJ2-3; D is possibly TRBD1 (7 bases). The V gene's germline CDR1 is MDHEN and CDR2 SYDVKM. V was shortened by 7 bases and J by 0 bases, with 17 bases between the two germline ends. This CDR3 comprises 16 residues. For the CDR3, the DNA is TGTGCCAGCACCCCGATCGGGGGACAGAGCACAGATACGCAGTATTTT. Amino acid sequence: CASTPIGGQSTDTQYF.

The CDR3 is CASSPERGSNTGELFF. DNA for the CDR3: TGTGCCAGCTCACCGGAAAGGGGATCAAACACCGGGGAGCTGTTTTTT. The chain combines TRBV18 with TRBJ2-2, with D tentatively TRBD1 (5 bases). The V gene lost 3 bases and the J gene lost 2 bases, with 13 bases spanning the gap. This CDR3 contains 16 residues. CDR1 is KGHSH, CDR2 LQKENI, per germline.

The CDR3 sequence is CASSYMGQGYTF. The CDR3 DNA reads as TGTGCCAGCAGTTACATGGGGCAAGGCTACACCTTC. The chain is built from TRBV6-5 and TRBJ1-2, with D possibly matching TRBD1 (5 bases). Germline V gives CDR1 MNHEY, CDR2 SVGAGI. Trimming shortened V by 2 bases and J by 8 bases, and 9 bases separated the two germline ends. The CDR3 sequence is 12 residues long.

V is TRBV29-1 and J is TRBJ1-2; D perhaps matches TRBD1 (5 bases). V gave up 5 bases and J gave up 0 bases, with 10 bases separating them. This CDR3 has 13 residues. Per the germline V gene, CDR1 is SQVTM and CDR2 is ANQGSEA. DNA of the CDR3: TGCAGCGTTCCAGACAGATCTAACTATGGCTACACCTTC. Translation gives CSVPDRSNYGYTF. Full variable domain (outside the CDR3, taken from reference TRBV29-1 and TRBJ1-2): SAVISQKPSRDICQRGTSLTIQCQVDSQVTMMFWYRQQPGQSLTLIATANQGSEATYESGFVIDKFPISRPNLTFSTLTVSNMSPEDSSIYLCSVPDRSNYGYTFGSGTRLTVV.

The V call is TRBV7-2, the J call TRBJ1-4, with 11 bases aligning to TRBD1. This CDR3 region has 15 residues. The trim removed 5 bases at V and 8 bases at J, leaving 7 bases unmatched. Germline lookup yields CDR1 SGHTA and CDR2 FQGNSA. The CDR3 nucleotides are TGTGCCAGCAGCACACGGACAGGGGGCTTAGAAAAACTGTTTTTT. It codes for CASSTRTGGLEKLFF.

This clone came up once. The chain has TRBV7-9 and TRBJ2-5; no clear D gene. The CDR3 spans 12 residues. V was shortened by 1 base and J by 5 bases, with 5 bases between the two germline ends. Germline loops: CDR1 SEHNR, CDR2 FQNEAQ (reference sequence). CDR3 in amino acids: CASSLVAETQYF. The CDR3 DNA is TGTGCCAGCAGCTTAGTGGCTGAGACCCAGTACTTC.

The rearrangement uses TRBV20-1 and TRBJ2-5; D is possibly TRBD1 (5 bases). There are 11 residues in the CDR3. Trimming shortened V by 2 bases and J by 9 bases, and 10 bases separated the two germline ends. Germline CDR1 DFQATT, CDR2 SNEGSKA (reference sequence). CDR3 in amino acids: CSARRGAAQYF. The CDR3, as DNA: TGCAGTGCTAGAAGGGGCGCAGCCCAGTACTTC.

The rearrangement uses TRBV29-1 and TRBJ2-5, with 10 bases that match TRBD2. Germline V gives CDR1 SQVTM, CDR2 ANQGSEA. The CDR3 contains 15 residues. Unmatched junction bases numbered 9, after V lost 6 bases and J lost 2 bases. CDR3 in amino acids: CSVEASGSWQETQYF. CDR3 DNA sequence: TGCAGCGTAGAGGCTAGCGGGAGTTGGCAAGAGACCCAGTACTTC.